One sample yielded the 15 T cell receptor beta chains listed below, sequenced in a study of T cell responses to AZD1222 COVID-19 vaccine. Only in-frame clones appear in the TCRdb table, and some are missing; sequencing was by immunoSEQ multiplex PCR. The sample lists fewer than 120,000 clones, roughly 85% seen once, with about 3% in the top ten. The material sequenced was peripheral blood, taken on day 0 of AZD1222 vaccination. The receptors come from an adult in good health.

The chain recombines TRBV6-5 with TRBJ1-6; the match to TRBD1 covers 7 bases. The J segment lost 7 bases and the V segment lost 6 bases, leaving 9 bases of the junction unmatched. This CDR3 is 15 amino acids long. The germline V gene has CDR1 MNHEY and CDR2 SVGAGI. The CDR3 loop reads CASSRGQARNSPLHF. CDR3 DNA: TGTGCCAGCAGCCGCGGACAGGCCCGGAATTCACCCCTCCACTTT.

The V and J genes are TRBV2 and TRBJ2-3, with a weak D call TRBD1 (5 bases). The germline CDR1 and CDR2 sequences are SNHLY and FYNNEI. The ends were cut back, 2 bases at V and 10 bases at J, with 13 bases in the middle. This CDR3 comprises 13 residues. The CDR3 nucleotides read TGTGCCAGCAGTGAAACCCCTAGGGGTCCGCAGTATTTT. It encodes CASSETPRGPQYF.

The DNA of the CDR3 is TGCGCCAGCAGCCAAGATCCCGCCGGGACAGAAGATCAGCCCCAGCATTTT. Amino acids: CASSQDPAGTEDQPQHF. The chain uses TRBV4-3 and TRBJ1-5; TRBD1 matches 7 bases. Germline-derived CDR1 and CDR2 are LGHNA and YSLEER. V was pared by 0 bases and J by 5 bases, with 10 bases of the junction left unmatched. The CDR3 contains 17 residues.

V and J are TRBV9 and TRBJ1-3; tentative D call: TRBD1 (5 bases). The V and J ends lost 4 bases and 1 base respectively, with 15 bases between them. The CDR3 is 16 residues long. Germline V gene data show CDR1 as SGDLS and CDR2 as YYNGEE. The CDR3 DNA is TGTGCCAGCAGCACTAGGGACGGTGGATCTGGAAACACCATATATTTT. Amino acid sequence: CASSTRDGGSGNTIYF.

The chain has TRBV7-6 and TRBJ1-3; tentatively, D is TRBD1 (6 bases). Germline V gene lookup returns CDR1 SGHVS and CDR2 FNYEAQ. V dropped 1 base and J dropped 1 base, with 14 bases sitting between them. The CDR3 runs to 17 residues. DNA for the CDR3: TGTGCCAGCAGCTTAGAGGGGGGACGGCAATCTGGAAACACCATATATTTT. Protein: CASSLEGGRQSGNTIYF.

The chain employs TRBV19 and TRBJ1-2; 7 positions agree with TRBD1. This CDR3 is 14 amino acids long. After removal of 7 bases from V and 4 bases from J, the junction contained 9 bases not matched to a gene. The V gene's germline CDR1 is LNHDA and CDR2 SQIVND (reference sequence). CDR3 protein: CASTNRRQGYGYTF. The CDR3, as DNA: TGTGCCAGTACTAACAGGAGACAGGGCTATGGCTACACCTTC.

The chain recombines TRBV6-6 with TRBJ1-3, with 10 bases fitting TRBD1. The CDR3 length is 16 residues. Germline V gene lookup returns CDR1 MNHNY and CDR2 SVGAGI (reference sequence). Germline trimming cut 0 bases from V and 8 bases from J; bases unmatched to any gene: 7. The DNA of the CDR3 is TGTGCCAGCAGTTACTCTGACCGGGACAGGGGAGACACCATATATTTT. It yields the protein CASSYSDRDRGDTIYF.

The chain carries TRBV28 and TRBJ1-2; 9 bases fit TRBD1. The ends lost 5 bases at V and 8 bases at J; junction bases unmatched: 9. The CDR3 loop spans 14 amino acids. The germline V gene has CDR1 MDHEN and CDR2 SYDVKM. In DNA form, the CDR3 reads TGTGCCAGCAGTAATACCGGGACAGGGAGAGGCTACACCTTC. It translates to CASSNTGTGRGYTF.

The V call is TRBV10-1, the J call TRBJ1-5; D unclear. Trimming took 7 bases from V and 9 from J, leaving 25 bases between them. The V gene's germline CDR1 is WNHNN and CDR2 SYGVQD (reference sequence). The CDR3 covers 16 residues. CDR3 protein: CASIQGWQVSFRPQHF. The CDR3 DNA sequence: TGCGCCAGCATCCAAGGTTGGCAGGTTTCCTTTAGGCCCCAGCATTTT.

CDR3: CASSWTGSGETQYF. The CDR3, as DNA: TGTGCCAGCAGCTGGACAGGGTCTGGGGAGACCCAGTACTTC. This chain links TRBV7-9 with TRBJ2-5, with TRBD1 identical over 8 bases. This CDR3 has 14 residues. From germline, CDR1 is SEHNR and CDR2 FQNEAQ (reference sequence). V gave up 4 bases and J gave up 5 bases; unmatched junction bases: 6.

The chain carries TRBV28 and TRBJ1-5, with a tentative D call TRBD1 (5 bases). The CDR3 contains 15 residues. Per germline, CDR1 MDHEN and CDR2 SYDVKM. V was shortened by 2 bases and J by 6 bases, with 14 bases between the two germline ends. In DNA form, the CDR3 reads TGTGCCAGCAGTTTACCCCCAGGGACGGGTCAGCCCCAGCATTTT. Residues: CASSLPPGTGQPQHF.

This chain joins TRBV28 and TRBJ1-5; D not resolved. The germline CDR1 and CDR2 sequences are MDHEN and SYDVKM. Trimming stripped 2 bases from V and 2 bases from J, with 10 bases between. The CDR3 covers 15 residues. This CDR3 is CASSLAQEGNQPQHF. Here the CDR3 DNA reads TGTGCCAGCAGTTTAGCCCAGGAGGGCAATCAGCCCCAGCATTTT.

The rearrangement links TRBV11-2 to TRBJ2-2; 8 bases line up with TRBD1. In germline, CDR1 is SGHAT, CDR2 FQNNGV. The CDR3 covers 16 residues. The V gene end was trimmed by 6 bases and the J gene end by 1 base; junction bases not matched to a gene: 7. CDR3 loop: CASRRTGTGNTGELFF. The CDR3 nucleotides read TGTGCCAGCAGACGTACCGGGACAGGGAACACCGGGGAGCTGTTTTTT.

This chain links TRBV3-1 (or the pseudogene TRBV3-2) with TRBJ1-2; 9 nucleotides line up with TRBD1. Germline loops: CDR1 LGHDT, CDR2 YNNKEL (reference sequence). CDR3 length: 17 amino acids. J was trimmed by 4 bases and V by 4 bases; bases with no gene match: 13. CDR3 protein: CASSPFPPGQGGYGYTF. In nucleotides, the CDR3 is TGTGCCAGCAGCCCATTTCCCCCGGGACAGGGTGGCTATGGCTACACCTTC.

The CDR3 bases are TGTGCCAGCAGTTACACAGGGAGAAGCAATCAGCCCCAGCATTTT. It specifies CASSYTGRSNQPQHF. This chain connects TRBV6-2 or TRBV6-3 to TRBJ1-5; tentative D call: TRBD1 (6 bases). Germline V gene sequence: CDR1 MNHEY, CDR2 SVGEGT. Between the trimmed V and J ends, which lost 2 bases and 1 base, there was a span of 9 bases. This CDR3 is 15 amino acids long.